These 7 T cell receptor beta chains were all obtained from the same sample, sequenced in a study of T cell clones after liver transplantation. Only in-frame clones appear in the TCRdb table, and some are missing; sequencing was by immunoSEQ multiplex PCR. The data hold about 51,000 clones, with 55% to 85% observed a single time. The sequencing here drew on CD4+ T cells from blood, taken approximately 54 months after liver transplant. All receptors come from a human patient who received a liver transplant. The T cells may partly be graft donor cells.

The rearrangement links TRBV6-6 to TRBJ1-5; possible D gene TRBD1, 5 bases. Germline-derived CDR1 and CDR2 are MNHNY and SVGAGI (reference sequence). Trimming shortened V by 5 bases and J by 3 bases, and 11 bases separated the two germline ends. The CDR3 is 14 residues long. DNA of the CDR3: TGTGCCAGCAGTGCTACGGGGGACAATCAGCCCCAGCATTTT. Translation gives CASSATGDNQPQHF.

The chain recombines TRBV18 with TRBJ2-7, with D possibly being TRBD1 (5 bases). Trimming removed 5 bases from V and 3 bases from J, with 11 bases in between. CDR3 size: 13 residues. Germline V lookup: CDR1 KGHSH, CDR2 LQKENI. The CDR3 bases are TGTGCCAGCTCATCGACAGCGAACTACGAGCAGTACTTC. Its translation: CASSSTANYEQYF.

This chain joins TRBV5-1 and TRBJ2-2, with 8 bases aligning to TRBD2. J lost 5 bases, V lost 6 bases, and 9 bases had no gene match. Germline lookup yields CDR1 SGHRS and CDR2 YFSETQ. CDR3 length: 15 amino acids. DNA for the CDR3: TGCGCCAGCACTCTCGGGGGGGCGAGAACCGGGGAGCTGTTTTTT. Protein sequence: CASTLGGARTGELFF.

The rearrangement links TRBV28 to TRBJ2-7; 8 nucleotides align to TRBD1. Germline V CDR1 and CDR2: MDHEN, SYDVKM. The length of the CDR3 is 16 residues. The J segment lost 0 bases and the V segment lost 6 bases, leaving 10 bases of the junction unmatched. The CDR3 DNA reads as TGTGCCAGCAGCCCACGGACAGGGAGTCCCTCCTACGAGCAGTACTTC. Translation: CASSPRTGSPSYEQYF.

This rearrangement joins TRBV27 to TRBJ2-5; possibly TRBD2 for D (6 bases). V was clipped by 6 bases and J by 1 base, with 9 bases between them. CDR1 MNHEY and CDR2 SMNVEV come from the germline V gene (reference sequence). The CDR3 covers 13 residues. CDR3 sequence (DNA): TGTGCCAGCAGCGGGAGCGCCCAAGAGACCCAGTACTTC. Translating it yields CASSGSAQETQYF.

The chain recombines TRBV11-2 with TRBJ2-5, with D possibly being TRBD2 (5 bases). The CDR3 runs 14 residues. Germline CDR1 reads SGHAT; CDR2 reads FQNNGV. With 4 bases removed from V and 4 bases from J, the gap between germline ends came to 13 bases. In nucleotides, the CDR3 is TGTGCCAGCAGCTCGTCGACCGAGGGAGAGACCCAGTACTTC. This translates into CASSSSTEGETQYF.

The V gene is TRBV2, the J gene TRBJ1-4; 7 bases fit TRBD1. CDR1 is SNHLY and CDR2 is FYNNEI in the germline V gene. CDR3 length equals 11 residues. After removal of 11 bases from V and 8 bases from J, the junction contained 5 bases not matched to a gene. CDR3 in amino acids: CAGQGEEKLFF. The CDR3, as DNA: TGTGCCGGGCAGGGGGAAGAAAAACTGTTTTTT.